This TCR beta chain was documented in a study of cytomegalovirus exposure and HLA in healthy donors. Across the whole study: The roughly 120 million unique TCR beta sequences, from roughly 170 million T cells, were found by an earlier analysis.

With respect to this clone: Antigen unknown.

The CDR3 runs 13 residues. Germline lookup yields CDR1 LNHNV and CDR2 YYDKDF (reference sequence). Trimming shortened V by 5 bases and J by 4 bases, and 12 bases separated the two germline ends. Primers: 60 Vbeta forward and 13 Jbeta reverse. Profiled with immunoSEQ multiplex PCR; TCRdb holds only in-frame clones, not every one. Its clone listing holds under 250,000 clones. Study-wide results and limits: Prediction of most subjects' HLA-A and HLA-B alleles by TCR beta sequences was reportedly accurate.

Sequencing was done on a sample of PBMCs. The J gene is TRBJ2-7, the V gene TRBV15; perhaps TRBD1 as D (5 bases). The sequence was collected from a girl under 10 years old in good health and CMV-seropositive. The CDR3: CATSPGSGYEQYF. The CDR3 DNA reads as TGTGCCACCAGCCCCGGCTCAGGGTACGAGCAGTACTTC.